This TCR beta chain was identified during a study of blood T cell repertoires in COVID-19. Study-level background: The United States, Italy and Spain supplied acute and convalescent COVID-19 samples. Sample material is recorded as cDNA or gDNA derived from T cells, B-cell-depleted T cells, or PBMCs.

The CDR3 consists of 15 residues. The V gene's germline CDR1 is MNHEY and CDR2 SVGAGI. Deletions cut 6 bases from V and 1 base from J, with 15 bases between. In the original processing: Amplification from reference gene primers served as the basis for estimated nucleated cell counts. The table came from immunoSEQ multiplex PCR; TCRdb's copy has only in-frame clones and leaves some out. V and J calls and clone size are as listed in that table; D and trimming were resolved from the DNA. The sample consists of approximately 65,000 clones, about 82% of them appearing once. V gene TRBV6-5 combines with J gene TRBJ2-5; TRBD2 might be the D (6 bases). The specimen was peripheral blood. The sequence came from a man in his fifties with acute or convalescent COVID-19. CDR3: CASSREWGPQETQYF. DNA of the CDR3: TGTGCCAGCAGCCGGGAGTGGGGACCCCAAGAGACCCAGTACTTC.